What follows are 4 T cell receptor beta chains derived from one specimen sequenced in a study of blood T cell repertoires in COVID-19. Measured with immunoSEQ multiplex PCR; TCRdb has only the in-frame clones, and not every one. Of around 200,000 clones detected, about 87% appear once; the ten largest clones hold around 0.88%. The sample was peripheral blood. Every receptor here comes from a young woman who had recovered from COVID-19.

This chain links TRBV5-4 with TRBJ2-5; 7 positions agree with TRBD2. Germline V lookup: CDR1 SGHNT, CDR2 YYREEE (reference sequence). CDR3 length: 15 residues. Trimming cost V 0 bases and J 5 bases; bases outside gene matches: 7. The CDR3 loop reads CASSLELARGETQYF. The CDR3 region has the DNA TGTGCCAGCAGCTTGGAACTAGCGAGGGGTGAGACCCAGTACTTC.

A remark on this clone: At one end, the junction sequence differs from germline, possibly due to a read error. The CDR3 reads CASSLGPSSYNEQFF. CDR3 sequence (DNA): TGTGCTAGCAGCTTGGGGCCAAGCTCCTACAATGAGCAGTTCTTC. The chain couples TRBV7-7 to TRBJ2-1, with a possible D match to TRBD1 (5 bases). Germline CDR1 is SSHAT and CDR2 is FNYEAQ (reference sequence). CDR3 length: 15 amino acids.

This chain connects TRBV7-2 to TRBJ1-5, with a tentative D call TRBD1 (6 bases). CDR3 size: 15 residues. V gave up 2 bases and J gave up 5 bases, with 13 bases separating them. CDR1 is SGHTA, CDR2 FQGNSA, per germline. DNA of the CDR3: TGTGCCAGCAGCTTATCGGGACATGGGGATCAGCCCCAGCATTTT. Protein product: CASSLSGHGDQPQHF.

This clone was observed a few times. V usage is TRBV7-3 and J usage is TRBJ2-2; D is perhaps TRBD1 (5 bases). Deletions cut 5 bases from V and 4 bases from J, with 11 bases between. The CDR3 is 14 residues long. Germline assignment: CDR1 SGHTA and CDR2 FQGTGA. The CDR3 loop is CASSVAGFTGELFF. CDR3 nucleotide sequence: TGTGCCAGCAGCGTAGCAGGGTTCACCGGGGAGCTGTTTTTT. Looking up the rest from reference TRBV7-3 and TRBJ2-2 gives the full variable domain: GAGVSQTPSNKVTEKGKYVELRCDPISGHTALYWYRQSLGQGPEFLIYFQGTGAADDSGLPNDRFFAVRPEGSVSTLKIQRTERGDSAVYLCASSVAGFTGELFFGEGSRLTVL.